The rows below give T cell receptor beta chains drawn from one sample of a study of blood T cells in healthy people across ages. MiXCR, run by TCRdb on the 5' RACE reads, gives a single entry per CDR3 protein. This table holds around 970,000 distinct CDR3 sequences, approximately 50% found once. The sequenced sample was blood. The receptors originated from a woman aged 60-75 years in good health. Both conserved end residues are part of each CDR3. Each record gives: J gene, clone size, D gene, CDR3 length, V gene, CDR3 DNA, CDR3 protein. A D gene is named only where the DNA matches it firmly. Rows may omit the clone size; those that give it use once, few, many or a size class.

J: TRBJ2-3; size: .; D: TRBD2; length: 13; V: TRBV7-9; DNA: TGTGCCAGCAACCGACGGGAGGCGGGTACGCAGTATTTT; CDR3: CASNRREAGTQYF
J: TRBJ2-6; size: few; D: .; length: 16; V: TRBV29-1; DNA: TGCAGCGTAGCCGACAGGATAAGCTCTGGGGCCAACGTCCTGACTTTC; CDR3: CSVADRISSGANVLTF
J: TRBJ2-5; size: few; D: TRBD1; length: 14; V: TRBV27; DNA: TGTGCCAGCAGGGGACAGGGGGCATGGGAGACCCAGTACTTC; CDR3: CASRGQGAWETQYF
J: TRBJ2-7; size: .; D: .; length: 14; V: TRBV5-1; DNA: TGCGCCAGCAGCATACCAGACAGCCCCTACGAGCAGTACTTC; CDR3: CASSIPDSPYEQYF
J: TRBJ1-6; size: few; D: .; length: 14; V: TRBV11-2; DNA: TGTGCCAGCAGCTCGTCAATGATTGGTTCACCCCTCCACTTT; CDR3: CASSSSMIGSPLHF
J: TRBJ1-1; size: .; D: .; length: 13; V: TRBV12-3/TRBV12-4; DNA: TGTGCCAGCGGATCAAGGATGAACACTGAAGCTTTCTTT; CDR3: CASGSRMNTEAFF
J: TRBJ2-1; size: .; D: .; length: 15; V: TRBV5-1; DNA: TGCGCCAGCACCCAACAGGGTGGGTCCTACAATGAGCAGTTCTTC; CDR3: CASTQQGGSYNEQFF
J: TRBJ2-1; size: .; D: .; length: 16; V: TRBV20-1; DNA: TGCAGTTATGCAACGGAGGCAAATGTAGCCTACAATGAGCAGTTCTTC; CDR3: CSYATEANVAYNEQFF
J: TRBJ1-5; size: .; D: TRBD1; length: 15; V: TRBV19; DNA: TGTGCCAGTAAGTCCCCAGGGGGTGGCAATCAGCCCCAGCATTTT; CDR3: CASKSPGGGNQPQHF
J: TRBJ2-3; size: few; D: .; length: 16; V: TRBV5-1; DNA: TGCGCCAGCAGCTTGGTACACCAGTCTCGCACAGATACGCAGTATTTT; CDR3: CASSLVHQSRTDTQYF
J: TRBJ2-1; size: few; D: .; length: 10; V: TRBV15; DNA: TGTGCCACCCTGCGCAATGAGCAGTTCTTC; CDR3: CATLRNEQFF